The 22 T cell receptor beta chains given below trace back to one sample, sequenced in a study of T cells after posttransplantation cyclophosphamide. Repertoires were generated with immunoSEQ multiplex PCR, while TCRdb's copy carries only in-frame clones and drops some. The repertoire yields more than 950 clones, none seen only once; the top ten contain about 40%. Cyclophosphamide on days +3 and +4 followed busulfan-fludarabine conditioning and a marrow graft. Sequenced here: PBMCs, sampled 84 days after allogeneic stem cell transplant with posttransplant cyclophosphamide. The receptors here all came from a male patient between 25 and 39 years old who received an allogeneic stem cell transplant from a related donor, was CMV-positive, and had no GVHD. Some T cells may possibly be graft donor cells.

This clone is medium-sized. The rearrangement joins TRBV6-5 to TRBJ1-1, with 11 bases matching TRBD1. Per the germline V gene, CDR1 is MNHEY and CDR2 is SVGAGI. J gave up 4 bases and V 2 bases, and 6 bases lay outside the gene matches. The CDR3 runs to 16 residues. This CDR3 reads CASSYGTGGAATEAFF. The DNA of the CDR3 is TGTGCCAGCAGTTACGGGACAGGGGGGGCGGCCACTGAAGCTTTCTTT.

In its sample, this clone was seen many times. This chain connects TRBV25-1 to TRBJ2-7; 8 nucleotides align to TRBD1. V was clipped by 6 bases and J by 1 base; unmatched bases: 11. CDR1 is MGHDK and CDR2 is SYGVNS in the germline V gene. The CDR3 spans 16 residues. The CDR3 DNA follows: TGTGCCAGCAGCCCACTAGGACAGGGTCGATCCTACGAGCAGTACTTC. As protein: CASSPLGQGRSYEQYF.

By its share, this clone is medium-sized. The gene calls are TRBV9 and TRBJ2-1; 7 nucleotides line up with TRBD2. The junction had 4 bases not matched to a gene; V was cut back by 5 bases and J by 2 bases. The CDR3 runs 14 residues. Germline CDR1 reads SGDLS; CDR2 reads YYNGEE. The DNA for the CDR3 is TGTGCCAGCAGTGGGGAGGGGCCCTACAATGAGCAGTTCTTC. Translation gives CASSGEGPYNEQFF. Complete variable domain (other parts from reference TRBV9 and TRBJ2-1): DSGVTQTPKHLITATGQRVTLRCSPRSGDLSVYWYQQSLDQGLQFLIQYYNGEERAKGNILERFSAQQFPDLHSELNLSSLELGDSALYFCASSGEGPYNEQFFGPGTRLTVL.

This clone was observed many times. This sequence joins TRBV30 and TRBJ2-7, with D possibly TRBD1 on 6 matching bases. The germline V and J ends were trimmed by 2 bases and 8 bases, with 13 bases remaining between them. CDR1 GTSNPN and CDR2 SVGIG come from the germline V gene (reference sequence). The CDR3 has 12 residues. In DNA, the CDR3 is TGTGCCTGGAGTATTCAAACAGGGCAGCAGTACTTC. It codes for CAWSIQTGQQYF.

This clone is categorized as medium-sized (0.01 to 0.1%). The chain has TRBV12-3 or TRBV12-4 and TRBJ2-7; TRBD1 might be the D (6 bases). The CDR3 runs to 15 residues. The V gene lost 3 bases and the J gene lost 3 bases, with 15 bases spanning the gap. The CDR3 bases are TGTGCCAGCAGTTTCGGACAGAAGAGATACTACGAGCAGTACTTC. Translation: CASSFGQKRYYEQYF.

This clone occurred many times. The chain uses TRBV5-5 and TRBJ2-3, with 7 bases that match TRBD1. CDR1 and CDR2 (germline): SGHKS, YYEKEE (reference sequence). V lost 4 bases to trimming and J lost 2 bases; unmatched junction nucleotides: 10. The CDR3 sequence is 16 residues long. The CDR3 here is CASSMPPGQTTDTQYF. DNA of the CDR3: TGTGCCAGCAGCATGCCTCCGGGACAGACCACAGATACGCAGTATTTT.

In its sample, this clone is medium-sized (0.01 to 0.1%). The rearrangement uses TRBV28 and TRBJ1-5; D is uncertain. The CDR3 covers 13 residues. V was pared by 6 bases and J by 7 bases, with 13 bases between. In germline, CDR1 is MDHEN, CDR2 SYDVKM. CDR3 protein: CASSGRVEQPQHF. The CDR3 DNA sequence: TGTGCCAGCAGCGGGCGGGTCGAGCAGCCCCAGCATTTT.

This clone counts as medium-sized. The chain joins TRBV27 to TRBJ1-2; TRBD1 agrees at 9 bases. Germline CDR1 MNHEY, CDR2 SMNVEV (reference sequence). The CDR3 has 13 amino acids. Unmatched junction bases numbered 7, after V lost 6 bases and J lost 8 bases. CDR3 nucleotides: TGTGCCAGCAGCGGACAGGGGATCATCGGCTACACCTTC. This encodes CASSGQGIIGYTF.

This clone was seen many times. This chain uses TRBV29-1 with TRBJ2-1; 14 bases agree with TRBD2. This CDR3 region has 12 residues. With V trimmed by 6 bases and J by 10 bases, 2 bases remained unmatched. Germline-derived CDR1 and CDR2 are SQVTM and ANQGSEA. The CDR3 DNA sequence: TGCAGCGTGAGACTAGCGGGAGGGGAGCAGTTCTTC. It encodes CSVRLAGGEQFF.

This clone is labeled as medium-sized. CDR3 bases: TGTGCCAGCAGCCCGCCGGGACAGGGTGCCTCACCCCTCCACTTT. Translating gives CASSPPGQGASPLHF. The rearrangement joins TRBV7-9 to TRBJ1-6, with 9 bases that match TRBD1. The germline gives CDR1 SEHNR, CDR2 FQNEAQ (reference sequence). Trimming cost V 5 bases and J 10 bases; bases outside gene matches: 9. The CDR3 loop spans 15 amino acids.

By share, this clone ranks as medium-sized. The chain links TRBV19 to TRBJ2-7; D is possibly TRBD1 (6 bases). CDR3 length: 17 amino acids. CDR1 and CDR2 (germline): LNHDA, SQIVND (reference sequence). V dropped 5 bases and J dropped 3 bases, with 23 bases sitting between them. This chain's CDR3 is CASSFGDEAGVGYEQYF. The CDR3 bases are TGTGCCAGTAGTTTCGGAGACGAGGCAGGGGTCGGCTACGAGCAGTACTTC.

Sample share makes this clone medium-sized. This chain joins TRBV5-1 and TRBJ2-7; 7 bases agree with TRBD1. The CDR3 totals 14 residues. Germline V lookup: CDR1 SGHRS, CDR2 YFSETQ. The V and J ends lost 5 bases and 3 bases, in that order; junction bases with no gene match: 8. The CDR3 DNA reads as TGCGCCAGCAGTTATCCGGGACAGATCTACGAGCAGTACTTC. Its protein is CASSYPGQIYEQYF.

This clone qualifies as medium-sized (0.01 to 0.1%). The chain is built from TRBV7-2 and TRBJ2-5; 9 bases are shared with TRBD2. Unmatched junction bases numbered 8, after V lost 5 bases and J lost 1 base. The length of the CDR3 is 16 residues. The V gene's germline CDR1 is SGHTA and CDR2 FQGNSA. CDR3 amino acids: CASSGASGTIQETQYF. The CDR3, as DNA: TGTGCCAGCAGCGGGGCTAGCGGGACGATCCAAGAGACCCAGTACTTC.

This clone came up many times. This chain uses TRBV7-9 with TRBJ2-4; 10 positions agree with TRBD2. Germline trimming cut 5 bases from V and 7 bases from J; bases unmatched to any gene: 14. The CDR3 contains 17 residues. CDR1 SEHNR and CDR2 FQNEAQ come from the germline V gene (reference sequence). The CDR3, as DNA: TGTGCCAGCAGCCCAGTGGAGGTAGCGGGAGGAAGGAACATTCAGTACTTC. It translates to CASSPVEVAGGRNIQYF.

This clone rates as medium-sized. The chain joins TRBV12-3 or TRBV12-4 to TRBJ2-3, with TRBD1 matching 8 bases. The CDR3 loop spans 15 amino acids. J lost 5 bases, V lost 2 bases, and 6 bases had no gene match. DNA for the CDR3: TGTGCCAGCAGTTTATGGGCAGGGGGCGAAGATACGCAGTATTTT. Translation gives CASSLWAGGEDTQYF.

Many counts were recorded for this clone. The chain couples TRBV15 to TRBJ2-4, with TRBD2 matching 9 bases. CDR3 length: 16 residues. The V gene's germline CDR1 is LNHNV and CDR2 YYDKDF (reference sequence). J lost 6 bases, V lost 0 bases, and 6 bases had no gene match. CDR3 residues: CATSRDLAGTLNIQYF. As DNA, the CDR3 is TGTGCCACCAGCAGAGACCTAGCGGGGACCCTAAACATTCAGTACTTC.

By sample share, this clone is medium-sized. The rearrangement joins TRBV30 to TRBJ1-1; weak D call: TRBD1 (6 bases). Germline V gene data show CDR1 as GTSNPN and CDR2 as SVGIG (reference sequence). This CDR3 has 15 amino acids. Trimming stripped 6 bases from V and 0 bases from J, with 17 bases between. CDR3 amino acids: CACTSTGNMNTEAFF. The CDR3 coding sequence is TGTGCCTGTACATCGACAGGAAACATGAACACTGAAGCTTTCTTT.

By frequency in the sample, this clone is medium-sized. The chain is built from TRBV5-1 and TRBJ1-2; D remains ambiguous. V was trimmed by 0 bases and J by 7 bases, leaving 10 bases between them. The CDR3 runs 13 residues. The germline gives CDR1 SGHRS, CDR2 YFSETQ. The CDR3: CASSLVGGGGYTF. CDR3 sequence (DNA): TGCGCCAGCAGCTTGGTCGGAGGCGGTGGCTACACCTTC.

This clone ranks as medium-sized. The V gene is TRBV25-1, the J gene TRBJ1-1, with TRBD1 as a possible D gene (5 bases). The length of the CDR3 is 13 residues. Trimming stripped 8 bases from V and 9 bases from J, with 19 bases between. Germline V gives CDR1 MGHDK, CDR2 SYGVNS. CDR3 DNA: TGTGCCAGCCTAAGCCCCGCCAGGGTAAAAGCTTTCTTT. Its translation: CASLSPARVKAFF. The variable domain in full, completed from reference TRBV25-1 and TRBJ1-1, reads EADIYQTPRYLVIGTGKKITLECSQTMGHDKMYWYQQDPGMELHLIHYSYGVNSTEKGDLSSESTVSRIRTEHFPLTLESARPSHTSQYLCASLSPARVKAFFGQGTRLTVV.

This clone is deemed medium-sized (0.01 to 0.1%). The chain uses TRBV19 and TRBJ1-4, with TRBD1 matching over 9 bases. Germline CDR1 reads LNHDA; CDR2 reads SQIVND (reference sequence). V gave up 9 bases and J gave up 8 bases; unmatched junction bases: 7. The CDR3 is made up of 13 amino acids. The CDR3 protein is CASRGQGREKLFF. The CDR3 DNA reads TGTGCCAGCAGAGGACAGGGGCGAGAAAAACTGTTTTTT.

This clone is categorized as medium-sized. The chain uses TRBV11-3 and TRBJ1-1, with 11 bases matching TRBD1. This CDR3 region has 14 residues. The germline gives CDR1 SGHNT, CDR2 YENEEA. Germline trimming cut 4 bases from V and 5 bases from J; bases unmatched to any gene: 3. CDR3 DNA: TGTGCCAGCAGCTGGACAGGGGGCGAAACTGAAGCTTTCTTT. Amino acids: CASSWTGGETEAFF.

This clone rates as medium-sized. The genes are TRBV4-1 and TRBJ2-7; 8 bases match TRBD1. The V gene end was trimmed by 3 bases and the J gene end by 5 bases; junction bases not matched to a gene: 12. The CDR3 has 16 amino acids. Germline V CDR1 and CDR2: MGHRA, YSYEKL. The CDR3 nucleotides read TGCGCCAGCAGCCAGAGAGTGACAGGGGTAGGTAACGAGCAGTACTTC. This encodes CASSQRVTGVGNEQYF.